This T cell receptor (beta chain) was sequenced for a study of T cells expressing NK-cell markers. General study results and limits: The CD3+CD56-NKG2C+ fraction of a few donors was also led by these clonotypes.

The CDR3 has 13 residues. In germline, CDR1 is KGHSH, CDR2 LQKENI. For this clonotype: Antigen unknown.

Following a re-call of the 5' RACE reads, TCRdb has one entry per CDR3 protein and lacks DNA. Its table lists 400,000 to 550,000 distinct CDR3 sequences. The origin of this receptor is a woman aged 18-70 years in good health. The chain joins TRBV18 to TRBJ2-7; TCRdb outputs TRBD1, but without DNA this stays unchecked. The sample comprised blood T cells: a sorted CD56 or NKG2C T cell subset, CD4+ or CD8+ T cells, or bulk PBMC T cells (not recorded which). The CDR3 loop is CASSPKGPDEQYF.